This is a list of T cell receptor beta chains from one sample in a study of blood T cell repertoires in COVID-19. Sequenced by immunoSEQ multiplex PCR; TCRdb stores in-frame clones only, minus some. The sample has about 280,000 clones, around 90% seen once. Sequencing input: peripheral blood. These TCRs come from a man younger than 35 with active or convalescent COVID-19. Each CDR3 is given with its conserved first and last residue. D genes are given only for firm matches. Only some rows state a clone size, as once, few, many or a class for expanded clones.

V gene	clone size	D gene	J gene	CDR3 protein	CDR3 DNA
TRBV7-9	.	TRBD1	TRBJ2-3	CASSLGQGTDTQYF	TGTGCCAGCAGCTTAGGACAGGGGACAGATACGCAGTATTTT
TRBV5-5	.	TRBD1	TRBJ1-4	CASSSGTGISEKLFF	TGTGCCAGCAGCTCCGGGACAGGGATTAGTGAAAAACTGTTTTTT
TRBV7-9	.	.	TRBJ1-3	CASSLRPTTNREIRNTIYF	TGTGCCAGCAGCTTAAGACCGACTACTAACAGGGAGATAAGAAACACCATATATTTT
TRBV4-1	.	.	TRBJ1-1	CASSPILKQPGEAFF	TGCGCCAGCAGCCCGATATTAAAACAGCCGGGGGAAGCTTTCTTT
TRBV19	.	.	TRBJ2-7	CASSPTGPPSYEQYF	TGTGCCAGTAGCCCCACAGGGCCCCCTTCCTACGAGCAGTACTTC
TRBV6-5	.	.	TRBJ1-1	CASSPSRANTEAFF	TGTGCCAGCAGTCCGTCCAGGGCGAACACTGAAGCTTTCTTT
TRBV4-1	.	.	TRBJ2-1	CASSQVGTRVYNEQFF	TGCGCCAGCAGCCAAGTCGGTACTAGGGTCTACAATGAGCAGTTCTTC
TRBV27	.	.	TRBJ1-6	CASSRSSYNSPLHF	TGTGCCAGCAGCCGGAGCTCCTATAATTCACCCCTCCACTTT
TRBV3-1/TRBV3-2	.	TRBD1	TRBJ1-6	CASSQDLDRVYSPLHF	TGTGCCAGCAGCCAAGATTTAGACAGGGTGTATTCACCCCTCCACTTT
TRBV5-8	.	.	TRBJ2-3	CASSSVLRSGTSTDTQYF	TGTGCCAGCAGCTCCGTGCTACGGAGCGGCACTAGCACAGATACGCAGTATTTT
TRBV13	.	.	TRBJ2-3	CASSLGRTQGGDTQYF	TGTGCCAGCAGCTTAGGCCGGACTCAAGGGGGAGATACGCAGTATTTT
TRBV2	.	.	TRBJ2-5	CASSESLRRVIPETQYF	TGTGCCAGCAGTGAATCGTTGAGGAGGGTGATCCCAGAGACCCAGTACTTC
TRBV21-1	.	.	TRBJ1-4	CASVKTVFWQWWAEKLFF	.
TRBV4-1	.	.	TRBJ1-2	CASSQDIDFNYGYTF	TGCGCCAGCAGCCAAGACATCGACTTCAACTATGGCTACACCTTC
TRBV6-6	.	TRBD1	TRBJ1-4	CASSQGPGTGGEKLFF	TGTGCCAGCAGTCAGGGGCCCGGGACAGGGGGTGAAAAACTGTTTTTT
TRBV18	.	TRBD1	TRBJ2-7	CASSPPVVVRDRAYEQYF	TGTGCCAGCTCACCACCTGTAGTTGTTCGGGACAGAGCCTACGAGCAGTACTTC
TRBV19	once	TRBD1	TRBJ2-5	CASSIWTGEETQYF	TGTGCCAGTAGTATCTGGACAGGGGAGGAGACCCAGTACTTC
TRBV9	.	.	TRBJ1-5	CASSVGVGAQPQHF	TGTGCCAGCAGCGTAGGTGTAGGGGCACAGCCCCAGCATTTT
TRBV4-1	.	.	TRBJ1-1	CASSQAPAGAKNTEAFF	TGCGCCAGCAGCCAAGCCCCCGCAGGGGCGAAGAACACTGAAGCTTTCTTT
TRBV5-6	.	TRBD1	TRBJ1-2	CASSQGTANYGYTF	TGTGCCAGCAGCCAAGGGACAGCAAACTATGGCTACACCTTC
TRBV5-1	.	.	TRBJ1-1	CASGEGGLTEAFF	TGCGCCAGCGGGGAGGGGGGTTTGACTGAAGCTTTCTTT
TRBV4-3	.	.	TRBJ1-1	CASSQKLQNTEAFF	TGCGCCAGCAGCCAAAAATTACAGAACACTGAAGCTTTCTTT
TRBV5-1	.	.	TRBJ2-1	CASSLEAGFNEQFF	TGCGCCAGCAGCTTGGAGGCAGGGTTCAATGAGCAGTTCTTC
TRBV18	.	TRBD2	TRBJ2-7	CASSPRGGANDEQYF	TGTGCCAGCTCACCGCGGGGGGGGGCGAATGACGAGCAGTACTTC
TRBV4-1	.	TRBD1	TRBJ2-2	CAGSRDSNTGELFF	TGCGCCGGAAGCCGGGACAGCAACACCGGGGAGCTGTTTTTT
TRBV25-1	.	TRBD2	TRBJ2-7	CASSTHLGGGNSYEQYF	TGTGCCAGCAGCACCCACCTCGGGGGAGGGAACTCCTACGAGCAGTACTTC
TRBV4-1	.	.	TRBJ1-1	CASSHLGSIHTEAFF	TGCGCCAGCAGCCACCTCGGGAGTATACACACTGAAGCTTTCTTT
TRBV7-3	.	.	TRBJ2-3	CASSERGYADTQYF	TGTGCCAGCAGCGAAAGGGGTTACGCAGATACGCAGTATTTT
TRBV4-3	.	TRBD1	TRBJ1-3	CASSQDLTGSGNTIYF	TGCGCCAGCAGCCAAGATCTGACAGGGAGTGGAAACACCATATATTTT
TRBV10-1	.	.	TRBJ1-1	CASSEYRAGIKTEAFF	TGCGCCAGCAGTGAGTACCGGGCAGGGATAAAAACTGAAGCTTTCTTT
TRBV4-1	.	.	TRBJ2-2	CASSQDQGGELFF	TGCGCCAGCAGCCAAGATCAGGGGGGGGAGCTGTTTTTT
TRBV5-5	.	.	TRBJ2-5	CASSFSGGGSETQYF	TGTGCCAGCAGCTTCTCAGGGGGAGGTAGTGAGACCCAGTACTTC
TRBV10-1	.	TRBD1	TRBJ1-3	CASRGDRGNTIYF	TGCGCCAGCAGGGGGGACAGGGGAAACACCATATATTTT
TRBV13	.	.	TRBJ1-1	CASSGSGNTEAFF	TGTGCCAGCAGCGGTTCGGGGAACACTGAAGCTTTCTTT
TRBV9	.	TRBD2	TRBJ2-3	CASSVTSGGTGGDTQYF	TGTGCCAGCAGCGTAACTAGCGGGGGGACGGGTGGAGATACGCAGTATTTT
TRBV27	.	.	TRBJ1-1	CASSLQGNTEAFF	TGTGCCAGCAGCCTACAGGGGAACACTGAAGCTTTCTTT
TRBV5-1	.	.	TRBJ2-1	CASSLYAGRGNEQFF	TGCGCCAGCAGCTTGTATGCAGGGCGGGGCAATGAGCAGTTCTTC